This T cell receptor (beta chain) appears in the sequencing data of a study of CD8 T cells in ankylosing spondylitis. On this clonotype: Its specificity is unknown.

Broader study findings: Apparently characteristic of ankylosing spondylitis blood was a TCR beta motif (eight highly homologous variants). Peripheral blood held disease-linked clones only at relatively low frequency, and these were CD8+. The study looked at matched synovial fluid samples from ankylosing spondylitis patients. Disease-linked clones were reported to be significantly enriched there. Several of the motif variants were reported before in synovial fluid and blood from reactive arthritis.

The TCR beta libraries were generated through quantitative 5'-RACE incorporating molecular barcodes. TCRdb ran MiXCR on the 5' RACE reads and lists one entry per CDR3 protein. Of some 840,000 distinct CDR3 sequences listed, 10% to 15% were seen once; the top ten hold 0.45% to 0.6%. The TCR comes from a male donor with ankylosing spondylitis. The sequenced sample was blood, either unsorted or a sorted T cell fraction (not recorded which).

The CDR3: CATVHRENTEAFF. CDR3 in DNA: TGTGCCACGGTTCACAGGGAGAACACTGAAGCTTTCTTT. The chain uses TRBV10-3 and TRBJ1-1, with D maybe TRBD1 (6 bases). CDR1 and CDR2 from the germline V gene are ENHRY and SYGVKD. The CDR3 is 13 residues long. Trimming left V 10 bases short and J 1 base short, with 13 bases between.